This T cell receptor beta chain was recovered during a study of T cell responses to AZD1222 COVID-19 vaccine. About this clone itself: Its matching antigen is unknown.

The CDR3 consists of 15 residues. With 6 bases clipped from V and 1 base from J, the junction kept 5 bases outside the gene matches. Germline CDR1 is WSHSY and CDR2 is SAAADI. The study's findings and limits: Following two doses of AZD1222, Spike-specific TCR breadth and depth rose.

This table comes from immunoSEQ multiplex PCR, and its TCRdb copy is limited to in-frame clones, with some not included. Of roughly 120,000 clones in the sample, roughly nine tenths were seen once. The clonotype comes from an adult in good health. This chain uses TRBV10-2 with TRBJ2-7; 11 positions match TRBD2. Sample: peripheral blood, taken on day 0 of AZD1222 vaccination. DNA of the CDR3: TGCGCCAGCAGGACCGGGACTAGCGGTTCCTACGAGCAGTACTTC. As protein: CASRTGTSGSYEQYF.